The 10 T cell receptor beta chains below all came from one sample that was sequenced in a study of CD8 T cells in ankylosing spondylitis. MiXCR, run by TCRdb on the 5' RACE reads, gives a single entry per CDR3 protein. Of 120,000 to 150,000 distinct CDR3 sequences in the sample, about 8% were seen once. Sequenced input: synovial fluid, either unsorted or a sorted T cell fraction (not recorded which). These receptors all stem from a male donor with ankylosing spondylitis.

This clonotype was recorded a few times. The CDR3 nucleotides read TGTGCCATCAAAGGCTCTGGGGCCAACGTCCTGACTTTC. Amino acids: CAIKGSGANVLTF. V is TRBV10-3 and J is TRBJ2-6; D is ambiguous. Germline-derived CDR1 and CDR2 are ENHRY and SYGVKD. V was shortened by 7 bases and J by 0 bases, with 4 bases between the two germline ends. The CDR3 covers 13 residues.

This clonotype occurred many times. The V gene is TRBV7-6, the J gene TRBJ2-1; D unclear. V was cut by 5 bases and J by 10 bases, with 9 bases left in between. CDR1 and CDR2 (germline): SGHVS, FNYEAQ. The CDR3 totals 11 residues. This CDR3 is CASSIYREQFF. CDR3 DNA: TGTGCCAGCAGCATCTACCGGGAGCAGTTCTTC.

This clonotype was seen repeatedly, ten times or more. The rearrangement links TRBV27 to TRBJ2-5, with D perhaps matching TRBD1 (6 bases). Germline loops: CDR1 MNHEY, CDR2 SMNVEV (reference sequence). The CDR3 has 15 amino acids. Deletions cut 0 bases from V and 4 bases from J, with 12 bases between. The chain's CDR3 is CASSLSLGAGETQYF. As DNA, the CDR3 is TGTGCCAGCAGTTTATCATTGGGGGCGGGAGAGACCCAGTACTTC.

This clonotype showed up many times. The genes are TRBV12-3 or TRBV12-4 and TRBJ1-6; no clear D gene. This CDR3 is built from 14 residues. The V gene lost 2 bases and the J gene lost 10 bases, with 12 bases spanning the gap. CDR3 in amino acids: CASSLRGRNSPLHF. For the CDR3, the DNA is TGTGCCAGCAGTTTAAGAGGGAGAAACTCACCCCTCCACTTT.

This clonotype was detected ten times or more. This rearrangement joins TRBV28 to TRBJ2-2, with D perhaps matching TRBD2 (6 bases). CDR3 length equals 16 residues. Trimming shortened V by 1 base and J by 8 bases, and 17 bases separated the two germline ends. CDR1 is MDHEN, CDR2 SYDVKM, per germline. The CDR3 nucleotides are TGTGCCAGCAGTTTATATATGCCGCGCGCGGGAGGGGAGCTGTTTTTT. Translation: CASSLYMPRAGGELFF. The variable domain in full, completed from reference TRBV28 and TRBJ2-2, reads DVKVTQSSRYLVKRTGEKVFLECVQDMDHENMFWYRQDPGLGLRLIYFSYDVKMKEKGDIPEGYSVSREKKERFSLILESASTNQTSMYLCASSLYMPRAGGELFFGEGSRLTVL.

This clonotype showed up just a few times. The chain employs TRBV20-1 and TRBJ1-1; D might be TRBD1 (5 bases). Germline CDR1 and CDR2: DFQATT and SNEGSKA (reference sequence). This CDR3 has 12 amino acids. Trimming removed 1 base at V and 10 bases at J, with 13 bases between. The CDR3 region has the DNA TGCAGTGCTAGAGCCTCCTCGGGGGGAGCTTTCTTT. Translation: CSARASSGGAFF.

This clonotype was counted a few times. The J gene is TRBJ2-3, the V gene TRBV20-1, with 7 bases matching TRBD2. J was trimmed by 2 bases and V by 3 bases; bases with no gene match: 5. Germline V gene sequence: CDR1 DFQATT, CDR2 SNEGSKA (reference sequence). The CDR3 covers 14 residues. DNA of the CDR3: TGCAGTGCTAGCGGGGGGACGATCACAGATACGCAGTATTTT. Amino acid sequence: CSASGGTITDTQYF.

In this sample, this clonotype turned up many times. The chain uses TRBV5-1 and TRBJ2-7; D is unclear. Germline V gene sequence: CDR1 SGHRS, CDR2 YFSETQ. Between the trimmed V and J ends, which lost 1 base and 2 bases, there was a span of 16 bases. The CDR3 loop spans 16 amino acids. The CDR3 bases are TGCGCCAGCAGCTTGTATACCAGCAATTTCCCCTACGAGCAGTACTTC. Its translation is CASSLYTSNFPYEQYF.

This clonotype was seen many times. V is TRBV6-2 or TRBV6-3 and J is TRBJ1-1; TRBD1 is a possible D gene (6 bases). V lost 5 bases to trimming and J lost 1 base, with 11 bases between them. Germline V gene lookup returns CDR1 MNHEY and CDR2 SVGEGT. This CDR3 contains 14 residues. The DNA of the CDR3 is TGTGCCAGCAGTCGCGGACAGACGAACACTGAAGCTTTCTTT. This codes for CASSRGQTNTEAFF.

The chain uses TRBV20-1 and TRBJ2-5; D possibly corresponds to TRBD2 (6 bases). Germline V gives CDR1 DFQATT, CDR2 SNEGSKA (reference sequence). The germline V and J ends were trimmed by 4 bases and 7 bases, with 16 bases remaining between them. The CDR3 has 13 amino acids. CDR3 amino acids: CSANFPGEATQYF. The CDR3 DNA is TGCAGTGCTAACTTTCCCGGGGAGGCGACCCAGTACTTC.